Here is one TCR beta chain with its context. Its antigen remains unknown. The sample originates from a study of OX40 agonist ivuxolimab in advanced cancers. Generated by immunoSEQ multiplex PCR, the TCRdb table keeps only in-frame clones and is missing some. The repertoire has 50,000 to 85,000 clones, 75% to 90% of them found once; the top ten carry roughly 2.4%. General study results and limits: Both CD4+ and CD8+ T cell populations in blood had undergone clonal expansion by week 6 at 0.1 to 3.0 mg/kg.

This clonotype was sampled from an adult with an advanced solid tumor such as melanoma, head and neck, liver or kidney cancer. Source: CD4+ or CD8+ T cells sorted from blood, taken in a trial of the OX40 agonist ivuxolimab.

The CDR3 protein is CASSFLAGESTGELFF. The CDR3 DNA sequence: TGCGCCAGCAGCTTCTTAGCGGGAGAAAGCACCGGGGAGCTGTTTTTT. The chain uses TRBV5-1 and TRBJ2-2; 9 positions match TRBD2. Germline CDR1 SGHRS, CDR2 YFSETQ. After removal of 2 bases from V and 4 bases from J, the junction contained 6 bases not matched to a gene. The CDR3 length is 16 residues.